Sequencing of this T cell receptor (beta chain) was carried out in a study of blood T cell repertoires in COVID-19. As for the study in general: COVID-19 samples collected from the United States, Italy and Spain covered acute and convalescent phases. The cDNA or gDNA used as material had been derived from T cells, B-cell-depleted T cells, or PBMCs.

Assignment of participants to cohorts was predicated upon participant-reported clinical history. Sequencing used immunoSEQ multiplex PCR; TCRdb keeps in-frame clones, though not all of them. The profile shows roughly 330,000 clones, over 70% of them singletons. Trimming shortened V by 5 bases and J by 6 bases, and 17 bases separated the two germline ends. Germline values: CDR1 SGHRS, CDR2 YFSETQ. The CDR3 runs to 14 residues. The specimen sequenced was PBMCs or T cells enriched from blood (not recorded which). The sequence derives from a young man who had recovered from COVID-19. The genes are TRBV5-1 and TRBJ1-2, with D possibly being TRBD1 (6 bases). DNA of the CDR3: TGCGCCAGCAGACCGGCGACAGGAACCCATGGCTACACCTTC. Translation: CASRPATGTHGYTF. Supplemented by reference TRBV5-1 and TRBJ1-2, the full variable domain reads KAGVTQTPRYLIKTRGQQVTLSCSPISGHRSVSWYQQTPGQGLQFLFEYFSETQRNKGNFPGRFSGRQFSNSRSEMNVSTLELGDSALYLCASRPATGTHGYTFGSGTRLTVV.